Each of the 28 T cell receptor beta chains below was sequenced from the same sample in a study of CD8 T cells in ankylosing spondylitis. One entry per CDR3 protein results from TCRdb running MiXCR on the 5' RACE reads. This sample carries 50,000 to 75,000 distinct CDR3 sequences, over 5% of them seen once, and the ten largest clones take approximately 5%. The specimen sequenced was synovial fluid, either unsorted or a sorted T cell fraction (not recorded which). Receptors originate from a male donor with ankylosing spondylitis.

Ten or more counts support this clonotype. The gene calls are TRBV20-1 and TRBJ2-1, with 13 nucleotides matching TRBD2. There are 12 residues in the CDR3. The ends lost 7 bases at V and 13 bases at J; junction bases unmatched: 7. Germline lookup yields CDR1 DFQATT and CDR2 SNEGSKA (reference sequence). The CDR3 protein is CSVGLAGVGQFF. CDR3 nucleotides: TGCAGTGTAGGACTAGCGGGAGTCGGACAGTTCTTC.

At least ten counts were recorded for this clonotype. V gene TRBV27 combines with J gene TRBJ1-1; possibly TRBD1 for D (5 bases). The CDR3 spans 14 residues. Trimming cost V 6 bases and J 8 bases, with 19 bases left between them. Germline V gene lookup returns CDR1 MNHEY and CDR2 SMNVEV (reference sequence). The CDR3 is CASSLSRRGEEAFF. The CDR3 region has the DNA TGTGCCAGCAGCCTTTCCCGGCGAGGGGAGGAAGCTTTCTTT.

This clonotype was seen many times. The V and J genes are TRBV7-9 and TRBJ2-3; D gene unclear. The CDR3 is made up of 15 amino acids. V was pared by 2 bases and J by 0 bases, with 9 bases between. Per the germline V gene, CDR1 is SEHNR and CDR2 is FQNEAQ (reference sequence). The CDR3 loop is CASSLRTGSTDTQYF. The CDR3 coding sequence is TGTGCCAGCAGCTTACGGACGGGTAGCACAGATACGCAGTATTTT.

As DNA, the CDR3 is TGCGCCAGCAGCCGGGCGGGCCGCCCTGAAGCTTTCTTT. Translating gives CASSRAGRPEAFF. The rearrangement links TRBV5-1 to TRBJ1-1; D unresolved. This CDR3 has 13 residues. V was pared by 4 bases and J by 6 bases, with 13 bases between. In germline, CDR1 is SGHRS, CDR2 YFSETQ.

This clonotype was detected ten times or more. The genes are TRBV5-1 and TRBJ2-3, with D perhaps TRBD1 (6 bases). The CDR3 is 14 amino acids. The V end was cut by 4 bases, the J end by 2 bases, with 11 bases between. CDR1 SGHRS and CDR2 YFSETQ come from the germline V gene. The CDR3 loop reads CASSPRQVTDTQYF. CDR3 in DNA: TGCGCCAGCAGCCCAAGACAGGTCACAGATACGCAGTATTTT.

This clonotype was counted ten times or more. V usage is TRBV7-2 and J usage is TRBJ1-5, with D perhaps matching TRBD1 (5 bases). The CDR3 is 15 residues long. Looked up from germline, CDR1 is SGHTA and CDR2 is FQGNSA. V was pared by 8 bases and J by 0 bases, with 14 bases between. The CDR3 here is CASSRDGISNQPQHF. CDR3 coding DNA: TGTGCCAGCTCCCGGGACGGAATTAGCAATCAGCCCCAGCATTTT.

Many counts were recorded for this clonotype. J is TRBJ1-4 and V is TRBV11-1; D is perhaps TRBD1 (5 bases). CDR3 length: 13 residues. Per the germline V gene, CDR1 is SGHAT and CDR2 is FQDESV (reference sequence). V was pared by 2 bases and J by 8 bases, with 9 bases between. Here the CDR3 reads CASSLTDSEKLFF. For the CDR3, the DNA is TGTGCCAGCAGCTTAACTGACAGCGAAAAACTGTTTTTT.

The chain uses TRBV9 and TRBJ2-3; no clear D. This CDR3 has 15 residues. Trimming left V 0 bases short and J 3 bases short, with 11 bases between. CDR1 is SGDLS, CDR2 YYNGEE, per germline. Here the CDR3 reads CASSVAGIGTDTQYF. The DNA for the CDR3 is TGTGCCAGCAGCGTAGCCGGAATCGGAACAGATACGCAGTATTTT.

This clonotype has at least ten counts. This sequence joins TRBV4-3 and TRBJ1-6; D is uncertain. V lost 0 bases, J lost 6 bases, and 6 bases lay in between. The CDR3 spans 14 residues. Germline V lookup: CDR1 LGHNA, CDR2 YSLEER. The CDR3 protein is CASSQEGFNSPLHF. The CDR3 nucleotides read TGCGCCAGCAGCCAAGAGGGGTTTAATTCACCCCTCCACTTT.

This clonotype has a handful of counts. The chain employs TRBV7-3 and TRBJ1-6; TRBD1 is a possible D gene (6 bases). Germline CDR1 SGHTA, CDR2 FQGTGA. This CDR3 is built from 15 residues. Trimming took off 5 bases at V and 9 bases at J, with 17 bases between the two ends. CDR3 loop: CASSQYSGVTSPLHF. In nucleotides, the CDR3 is TGTGCCAGCAGCCAGTACTCAGGGGTGACTTCACCCCTCCACTTT.

This clonotype has ten or more counts. V and J are TRBV2 and TRBJ2-7; a possible D gene is TRBD1 (5 bases). Trimming took 4 bases from V and 0 from J, leaving 16 bases between them. Germline V gene sequence: CDR1 SNHLY, CDR2 FYNNEI. The CDR3 is 16 amino acids. The CDR3 spells CASSGVGLGDSYEQYF. CDR3 in DNA: TGTGCCAGCAGTGGGGTGGGGCTAGGGGACTCCTACGAGCAGTACTTC.

The chain joins TRBV4-2 to TRBJ2-7, with 13 bases that match TRBD2. V dropped 3 bases and J dropped 6; count of bases not matched to a gene: 5. Looked up from germline, CDR1 is LGHNA and CDR2 is YNFKEQ. This CDR3 contains 15 residues. CDR3 nucleotide sequence: TGTGCCAGCAGCCACGAAGGACTAGCGGGAGTCGAGCAGTACTTC. It encodes CASSHEGLAGVEQYF.

In the case of this clonotype: This sequence may be a read error, since a much larger clone differs from it by one base. V is TRBV7-2 and J is TRBJ2-1; 9 bases fit TRBD2. Trimming cost V 3 bases and J 12 bases; bases outside gene matches: 3. The CDR3 loop spans 12 amino acids. The germline V gene encodes CDR1 SGHTA and CDR2 FQGNSA. CDR3 sequence reads: CASSFSGSGQFF. Written as DNA, the CDR3 is TGTGCCAGCAGCTTTAGCGGGAGTGGGCAGTTCTTC.

The J gene is TRBJ2-1, the V gene TRBV6-1, with D unresolved. Germline-derived CDR1 and CDR2 are MNHNS and SASEGT. This CDR3 has 15 residues. V lost 6 bases to trimming and J lost 0 bases, with 12 bases between them. The CDR3 loop is CASSLTASSYNEQFF. CDR3 bases: TGTGCCAGCAGCCTCACCGCGAGCTCCTACAATGAGCAGTTCTTC.

This chain links TRBV24-1 with TRBJ2-3; 10 bases fit TRBD2. Germline CDR1 reads KGHDR; CDR2 reads SFDVKD. The CDR3 has 15 residues. The V gene end was trimmed by 9 bases and the J gene end by 4 bases; junction bases not matched to a gene: 9. CDR3 sequence (DNA): TGTGCCACCGACACTAGCGGGATAGGTTCAGATACGCAGTATTTT. Its translation: CATDTSGIGSDTQYF.

This clonotype was seen a handful of times. The chain uses TRBV5-1 and TRBJ2-3; D possibly corresponds to TRBD2 (5 bases). Deletions cut 5 bases from V and 3 bases from J, with 10 bases between. Germline loops: CDR1 SGHRS, CDR2 YFSETQ. This CDR3 comprises 13 residues. The CDR3 protein is CASSISATDTQYF. CDR3 in DNA: TGCGCCAGCAGTATTAGCGCAACAGATACGCAGTATTTT.

This clonotype was seen many times. The chain has TRBV11-2 and TRBJ2-7, with a tentative D call TRBD1 (6 bases). Per the germline V gene, CDR1 is SGHAT and CDR2 is FQNNGV. V lost 4 bases and J 2 bases, leaving 12 bases between the germline ends. The length of the CDR3 is 14 residues. The CDR3 spells CASSWAQGPYEQYF. The DNA of the CDR3 is TGTGCCAGCAGCTGGGCCCAGGGGCCCTACGAGCAGTACTTC.

The V call is TRBV20-1, the J call TRBJ2-7; 7 bases are a match to TRBD2. V gave up 5 bases and J gave up 1 base; unmatched junction bases: 5. Germline CDR1 and CDR2: DFQATT and SNEGSKA (reference sequence). CDR3 length: 13 residues. CDR3 sequence: CSAFPGGSYEQYF. CDR3 bases: TGCAGTGCTTTCCCGGGAGGTTCCTACGAGCAGTACTTC.

DNA for the CDR3: TGCGCCAGCAGCCCGGACAGGGAAGGGGTTGAGCAGTTCTTC. Its protein is CASSPDREGVEQFF. The chain employs TRBV5-1 and TRBJ2-1; 8 bases fit TRBD1. Germline V lookup: CDR1 SGHRS, CDR2 YFSETQ. The V segment lost 4 bases and the J segment 9 bases; nucleotides outside the gene matches: 9. This CDR3 is built from 14 residues.

This clonotype was observed at least ten times. V usage is TRBV7-2 and J usage is TRBJ2-2, with D unclear. The ends were cut back, 1 base at V and 2 bases at J, with 11 bases in the middle. Germline V gene lookup returns CDR1 SGHTA and CDR2 FQGNSA. The CDR3 spans 16 residues. DNA for the CDR3: TGTGCCAGCAGCTTAGATTCAGCCCTTAACACCGGGGAGCTGTTTTTT. Translated: CASSLDSALNTGELFF.

The chain couples TRBV6-2 or TRBV6-3 to TRBJ2-1; maybe TRBD1 (6 bases). CDR3 length: 14 residues. Germline assignment: CDR1 MNHEY and CDR2 SVGEGT. V dropped 7 bases and J dropped 1 base, with 11 bases sitting between them. This chain's CDR3 is CASTEGTSYNEQFF. The CDR3 bases are TGTGCCAGCACCGAGGGGACATCCTACAATGAGCAGTTCTTC.

This clonotype was observed at least ten times. The chain recombines TRBV29-1 with TRBJ2-2, with D maybe TRBD2 (6 bases). The CDR3 consists of 13 residues. Per the germline V gene, CDR1 is SQVTM and CDR2 is ANQGSEA. With 7 bases removed from V and 0 bases from J, the gap between germline ends came to 9 bases. The CDR3 DNA reads as TGCAGCGCCCGGGGGACGAACACCGGGGAGCTGTTTTTT. This gives the protein CSARGTNTGELFF.

The chain carries TRBV10-3 and TRBJ1-4; 7 bases are a match to TRBD1. The CDR3 runs 15 residues. CDR1 and CDR2 from the germline V gene are ENHRY and SYGVKD. With V trimmed by 3 bases and J by 4 bases, 5 bases remained unmatched. The CDR3 DNA reads as TGTGCCATCAGTGAAAGGGGACAGCGTAATGAAAAACTGTTTTTT. It codes for CAISERGQRNEKLFF.

This clonotype was found many times. The V and J genes are TRBV7-2 and TRBJ1-1; D is unresolved. V was cut by 3 bases and J by 5 bases, with 13 bases left in between. Per germline, CDR1 SGHTA and CDR2 FQGNSA. The CDR3 covers 14 residues. CDR3 sequence reads: CASSFGGYETEAFF. CDR3 nucleotide sequence: TGTGCCAGCAGCTTCGGAGGGTATGAGACTGAAGCTTTCTTT.

This clonotype was picked up many times. The V call is TRBV3-1, the J call TRBJ2-7; 8 nucleotides align to TRBD1. The ends lost 7 bases at V and 6 bases at J; junction bases unmatched: 11. This CDR3 comprises 14 residues. Germline CDR1 and CDR2: LGHDT and YNNKEL (reference sequence). The CDR3 DNA is TGTGCCAGCACCTCACCGGGACAGGAATTCGAGCAGTACTTC. The encoded protein is CASTSPGQEFEQYF.

This rearrangement joins TRBV28 to TRBJ2-3, with D unclear. The CDR3 sequence is 12 residues long. V gave up 3 bases and J gave up 6 bases, with 7 bases separating them. Germline V gene data show CDR1 as MDHEN and CDR2 as SYDVKM. CDR3 amino acids: CASSFNPDTQYF. CDR3 DNA: TGTGCCAGCAGTTTTAACCCGGATACGCAGTATTTT.

The chain links TRBV15 to TRBJ1-4, with D maybe TRBD1 (6 bases). Germline CDR1 is LNHNV and CDR2 is YYDKDF (reference sequence). The CDR3 runs to 14 residues. Trimming stripped 7 bases from V and 6 bases from J, with 15 bases between. The CDR3 reads CATKRGGSYEKLFF. The CDR3 bases are TGTGCCACCAAGAGAGGGGGTTCCTATGAAAAACTGTTTTTT.

This clonotype was picked up a small number of times. The V gene is TRBV9, the J gene TRBJ2-2; D might be TRBD2 (5 bases). Germline loops: CDR1 SGDLS, CDR2 YYNGEE. The CDR3 is 16 residues long. The V end lost 0 bases, the J end lost 0 bases, and 9 bases lay between the germline ends. Here the CDR3 DNA reads TGTGCCAGCAGCGTAGCAGAGCGGTCGAACACCGGGGAGCTGTTTTTT. Translating gives CASSVAERSNTGELFF.